The T cell receptor beta chain under discussion was sequenced for a study of blood T cell repertoires in COVID-19. Study as a whole: Acute and convalescent COVID-19 specimens originated in the United States, Italy and Spain. PBMCs, B-cell-depleted T cells, or T cells provided the cDNA or gDNA that made up the material.

Authors' methods: The assay estimated nucleated cells by amplifying reference gene primers. Sequencing was performed with immunoSEQ multiplex PCR; in TCRdb, only in-frame clones are kept and a portion is missing. The V and J calls and clone size are taken from that table; D and trimming were inferred from the DNA. The sample holds 220,000 or so clones, about 86% seen once. V lost 2 bases and J lost 2; bases outside the gene matches: 7. This CDR3 spans 17 amino acids. CDR1 and CDR2 (germline): SGHVS, FNYEAQ. The receptor was isolated from a woman in her fifties or sixties with acute or convalescent COVID-19. The rearrangement uses TRBV7-6 and TRBJ2-3; 10 bases are shared with TRBD2. The sequenced sample was peripheral blood. The CDR3 DNA is TGTGCCAGCAGCTTAACGCTAGCGGGGGTACTCACAGATACGCAGTATTTT. It codes for CASSLTLAGVLTDTQYF.